This TCR beta chain was sequenced for a study of PD-1 blockade in classical Hodgkin lymphoma. A note on this clone: Its antigen is unknown.

Repertoires were generated with immunoSEQ multiplex PCR, while TCRdb's copy carries only in-frame clones and drops some. The sample has around 30,000 clones; 80% to 90% are singletons. As for time point: newly diagnosed, previously untreated cHL patient sample. CD4+ T cells were purified from thawed PBMCs by magnetic negative selection. Comparison used PBMCs from newly diagnosed, untreated classical Hodgkin lymphoma. Unmatched junction bases numbered 4, after V lost 6 bases and J lost 3 bases. From germline, CDR1 is SGHTA and CDR2 FQGTGA. The CDR3 is made up of 13 amino acids. General study results and limits: Differences between repertoires have undefined causes, possibly disease activity or prior therapy. Reported findings placed baseline TCR diversity lower in newly diagnosed patients (compared with healthy donors).

This TCR was sampled from a human donor with classical Hodgkin lymphoma. The chain joins TRBV7-3 to TRBJ1-1; TRBD1 aligns across 7 bases. Sequenced input: CD4+ T cells from blood. The CDR3 spells CASSPDRDTEAFF. Written as DNA, the CDR3 is TGTGCCAGCAGTCCTGACAGGGACACTGAAGCTTTCTTT.